This T cell receptor beta chain was profiled in a study of CD8 T cells in Susac syndrome. Reverse transcription of roughly 0.5 to 1 ug RNA was performed with random hexamers. Each CDR3 protein gets one entry after TCRdb re-called the immunoSEQ multiplex PCR reads with MiXCR. The sample lists around 300,000 distinct CDR3 sequences, 90% to 95% occurring once. The CDR3 is 11 amino acids. V shed 6 bases and J shed 13 bases, with 15 bases lying between them. This clonotype appeared once. The chain carries TRBV12-3 or TRBV12-4 and TRBJ1-2; D possibly corresponds to TRBD1 (5 bases). The receptor comes from a human donor with multiple sclerosis. Sequencing input: CD4+ T cells from PBMCs. The CDR3 coding sequence is TGTGCCAGCAGCTGGGGCAGGGACCGCACCTTC. This codes for CASSWGRDRTF.